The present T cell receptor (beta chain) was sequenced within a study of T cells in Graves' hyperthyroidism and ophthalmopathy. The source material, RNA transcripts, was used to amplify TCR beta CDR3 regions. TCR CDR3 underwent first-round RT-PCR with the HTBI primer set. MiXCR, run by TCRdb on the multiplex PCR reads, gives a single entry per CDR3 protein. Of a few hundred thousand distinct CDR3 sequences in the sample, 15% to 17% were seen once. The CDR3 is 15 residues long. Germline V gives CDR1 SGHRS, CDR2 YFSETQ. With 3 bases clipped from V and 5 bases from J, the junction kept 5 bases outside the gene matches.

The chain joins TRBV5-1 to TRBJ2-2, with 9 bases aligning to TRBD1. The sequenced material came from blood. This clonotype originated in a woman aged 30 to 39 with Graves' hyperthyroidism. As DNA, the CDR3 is TGCGCCAGCAGCTCGGGACAGGGAGAGACCGGGGAGCTGTTTTTT. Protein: CASSSGQGETGELFF.